The clone carrying this T cell receptor (beta chain) was seen many times. The sample belongs to a study of T cells after yellow fever vaccination. Conversion of TCR transcripts into cDNA relied on 5'RACE template switching, which added a universal primer site and UMIs. One entry per CDR3 protein, called by TCRdb with MiXCR from the 5' RACE reads. The sample records some 120,000 distinct CDR3 sequences, approximately 8.4% being singletons. The CDR3 has 17 amino acids. Trimming took off 4 bases at V and 3 bases at J, with 21 bases between the two ends. CDR1 and CDR2 from the germline V gene are MNHNY and SVGAGI (reference sequence).

The chain is built from TRBV6-6 and TRBJ1-2; tentatively, D is TRBD1 (5 bases). This clonotype originated in a man aged 18 to 35 who received the YFV17D yellow fever vaccine. This specimen consisted of CD8+ T cells sorted from PBMCs, obtained on the day of the yellow fever booster vaccination. Here the CDR3 DNA reads TGTGCCAGCAGTTCCCACCGGGACCTCAGAAGGGACTATGGCTACACCTTC. This codes for CASSSHRDLRRDYGYTF.